The 10 T cell receptor beta chains reported below all come from one sample, sequenced in a study of tumor-infiltrating lymphocytes in primary liver carcinoma. RNA isolated from unsorted whole blood supplied the blood RNA, with germline DNA also extracted. A primer in the constant region served to generate TCR beta cDNA from approximately 500 ng of total RNA. Libraries covering TCR beta were generated through three nested multiplex PCR rounds (using a slightly modified ARM-PCR). PCR rounds one and two used TRBV1-TRBV30 forward primers with a C-beta reverse primer for around 9 cycles each. MiXCR, run by TCRdb on the multiplex PCR reads, gives a single entry per CDR3 protein. The data show about 180,000 distinct CDR3 sequences, roughly three fifths seen once. Sequenced sample: peripheral blood. The receptor set was obtained from a man aged 40-49 years with primary liver carcinoma and hepatitis B virus infection.

V is TRBV24-1 and J is TRBJ2-1; TRBD1 matches at 9 bases. CDR1 is KGHDR, CDR2 SFDVKD, per germline. V lost 4 bases to trimming and J lost 6 bases; unmatched junction nucleotides: 9. The CDR3 extends over 16 amino acids. DNA for the CDR3: TGTGCCACCAGTGAAACCGGGACAGGGTCCCTCAATGAGCAGTTCTTC. Its translation is CATSETGTGSLNEQFF.

In its sample, this clonotype was seen many times. The chain is built from TRBV11-2 and TRBJ1-5; the D gene is possibly TRBD1 (5 bases). Germline V lookup: CDR1 SGHAT, CDR2 FQNNGV. V shed 8 bases and J shed 5 bases, with 13 bases lying between them. The CDR3 contains 13 residues. CDR3 nucleotides: TGTGCCAGCGCATCCCAGGGTGATCAGCCCCAGCATTTT. It is translated as CASASQGDQPQHF.

The genes are TRBV30 and TRBJ2-3; 7 nucleotides agree with TRBD1. Germline V lookup: CDR1 GTSNPN, CDR2 SVGIG (reference sequence). With 3 bases clipped from V and 4 bases from J, the junction kept 13 bases outside the gene matches. This CDR3 comprises 16 residues. CDR3 loop: CAWRAIDRARADTQYF. The CDR3 region has the DNA TGTGCCTGGAGAGCAATCGACAGGGCAAGGGCAGATACGCAGTATTTT.

At least ten counts were recorded for this clonotype. The rearrangement uses TRBV29-1 and TRBJ2-5; D gene uncertain. Germline CDR1 and CDR2: SQVTM and ANQGSEA. The ends were cut back, 5 bases at V and 5 bases at J, with 12 bases in the middle. This CDR3 comprises 12 residues. The CDR3 is CSVTVGTETQYF. For the CDR3, the DNA is TGCAGCGTTACCGTCGGCACGGAGACCCAGTACTTC.

Concerning this clonotype: With a much larger clone just one base away, this may be a read error. This chain joins TRBV4-1 and TRBJ1-1; TRBD1 is a possible D gene (6 bases). This CDR3 is built from 15 residues. CDR1 and CDR2 from the germline V gene are MGHRA and YSYEKL. Trimming left V 2 bases short and J 3 bases short, with 13 bases between. CDR3 loop: CASSQLKGGDTEAFF. The CDR3 DNA reads as TGCGCCAGCAGCCAACTCAAGGGGGGTGACACTGAAGCTTTCTTT.

This rearrangement joins TRBV6-1 to TRBJ2-1; TRBD2 matches 9 bases. The CDR3 runs to 15 residues. In germline, CDR1 is MNHNS, CDR2 SASEGT. The V segment lost 3 bases and the J segment 6 bases; nucleotides outside the gene matches: 6. For the CDR3, the DNA is TGTGCCAGCAGTGAGACTAGCGGAAAAAGCAATGAGCAGTTCTTC. It codes for CASSETSGKSNEQFF.

The count of this clonotype is one. Sequence at one end of the junction differs from germline and may be a read error. V is TRBV11-1 and J is TRBJ2-3; 12 bases map to TRBD2. CDR3 size: 18 residues. CDR1 and CDR2 (germline): SGHAT, FQDESV (reference sequence). CDR3: CASSFGLAGSDSTDTQYF. The CDR3, as DNA: TGTGCCAGCAGCTTTGGACTAGCGGGATCTGATAGCACAGACACGCAGTATTTT. Full variable domain (missing parts from reference TRBV11-1 and TRBJ2-3): EAEVAQSPRYKITEKSQAVAFWCDPISGHATLYWYRQILGQGPELLVQFQDESVVDDSQLPKDRFSAERLKGVDSTLKIQPAELGDSAMYLCASSFGLAGSDSTDTQYFGPGTRLTVL.

This sequence joins TRBV28 and TRBJ1-1, with 8 bases that match TRBD1. CDR1 is MDHEN, CDR2 SYDVKM, per germline. V shed 5 bases, J shed 1 base, and the junction held 3 bases outside the gene matches. This CDR3 has 14 residues. The CDR3 DNA reads TGTGCCAGCAGTCCGGACAGGGAGAACACTGAAGCTTTCTTT. Protein sequence: CASSPDRENTEAFF.

The chain couples TRBV4-1 to TRBJ2-7; D may be TRBD1 (5 bases). With 1 base removed from V and 4 bases from J, the gap between germline ends came to 20 bases. The length of the CDR3 is 17 residues. Germline loops: CDR1 MGHRA, CDR2 YSYEKL. CDR3 sequence: CASSQGWAINPGYEQYF. CDR3 bases: TGCGCCAGCAGCCAAGGGTGGGCAATTAATCCAGGGTACGAGCAGTACTTC.

This sequence joins TRBV11-2 and TRBJ2-5, with a weak D call TRBD2 (5 bases). Germline CDR1 is SGHAT and CDR2 is FQNNGV. The CDR3 runs 14 residues. Trimming removed 2 bases at V and 9 bases at J, with 16 bases between. CDR3: CASSLSGSSEAQYF. CDR3 coding DNA: TGTGCCAGCAGCTTAAGTGGGAGCTCGGAGGCCCAGTACTTC.